This TCR beta chain was obtained from a study of blood T cell repertoires in COVID-19. At the level of the study: Acute-phase and convalescent COVID-19 samples originated in the United States, Italy and Spain.

Method: immunoSEQ multiplex PCR; TCRdb's copy keeps in-frame clones and lacks some. The table includes 200,000 to 250,000 clones, approximately 86% detected once. CDR3 length equals 14 residues. Trimming removed 0 bases at V and 3 bases at J, with 9 bases between. Germline V gives CDR1 SGHDT, CDR2 YYEEEE. Input material: PBMCs or T cells enriched from blood (not recorded which). This chain connects TRBV5-6 to TRBJ1-2, with D possibly matching TRBD1 (5 bases). The receptor comes from a woman aged 40 to 50 with acute COVID-19. The CDR3 coding sequence is TGTGCCAGCAGCTTGGTAGAAGGGGACTATGGCTACACCTTC. Amino acids: CASSLVEGDYGYTF.